These 9 T cell receptor beta chains share one sample of origin, sequenced in a study of T-cell reconstitution after alpha-beta-depleted transplantation in children. Unique molecular identifiers were used to barcode this TCRbeta library. MiXCR, applied by TCRdb to the PCR reads, yields one record per CDR3 protein. The repertoire holds about a million distinct CDR3 sequences, with about 29% as singletons. This specimen consisted of PBMCs, mostly from graft donor cells, obtained 360 days after TCRalphabeta/CD19-depleted stem cell transplant. These receptors were taken from a boy younger than two who had a stem cell transplant for SCID, so the T cells may come from the graft donor.

The gene calls are TRBV19 and TRBJ2-6; D unclear. The CDR3 totals 14 residues. Looked up from germline, CDR1 is LNHDA and CDR2 is SQIVND (reference sequence). V dropped 6 bases and J dropped 2 bases, with 8 bases sitting between them. The CDR3 loop reads CASSRLAGANVLTF. As DNA, the CDR3 is TGTGCCAGTAGCCGTCTAGCTGGGGCCAACGTCCTGACTTTC.

A few counts support this clonotype. The chain couples TRBV4-1 to TRBJ2-7; 9 nucleotides align to TRBD1. Germline V CDR1 and CDR2: MGHRA, YSYEKL. V shed 5 bases and J 5 bases; nucleotides not matched to a gene: 10. CDR3 length equals 15 residues. The CDR3 loop is CASSLTGTGRNEQYF. CDR3 in DNA: TGCGCCAGCAGCTTAACCGGGACAGGGCGGAACGAGCAGTACTTC.

This clonotype was counted a few times. The gene calls are TRBV7-9 and TRBJ1-2; the D gene is possibly TRBD1 (6 bases). V lost 5 bases and J 5 bases, leaving 21 bases between the germline ends. CDR3 length: 16 amino acids. Germline V gives CDR1 SEHNR, CDR2 FQNEAQ (reference sequence). This CDR3 is CASSPPGLGHPYGYTF. The CDR3 DNA is TGTGCCAGCAGCCCCCCCGGGCTGGGACACCCATATGGCTACACCTTC. Combining the CDR3 with reference TRBV7-9 and TRBJ1-2 gives the whole variable domain DTGVSQNPRHKITKRGQNVTFRCDPISEHNRLYWYRQTLGQGPEFLTYFQNEAQLEKSRLLSDRFSAERPKGSFSTLEIQRTEQGDSAMYLCASSPPGLGHPYGYTFGSGTRLTVV.

This rearrangement joins TRBV9 to TRBJ2-1; 14 bases line up with TRBD2. Germline V gives CDR1 SGDLS, CDR2 YYNGEE. The V and J ends lost 3 bases and 8 bases, in that order; junction bases with no gene match: 13. The CDR3 spans 18 residues. This chain's CDR3 is CASSATPRLAGGQDEQFF. The CDR3 DNA reads as TGTGCCAGCAGCGCAACCCCTAGACTAGCGGGGGGGCAGGATGAGCAGTTCTTC.

The gene calls are TRBV24-1 and TRBJ2-2; no clear D. Trimming left V 4 bases short and J 6 bases short, with 8 bases between. CDR1 and CDR2 from the germline V gene are KGHDR and SFDVKD. The CDR3 totals 13 residues. Here the CDR3 reads CATSDPYPGELFF. The CDR3 bases are TGTGCCACCAGTGACCCATATCCCGGGGAGCTGTTTTTT.

This clonotype was detected a few times. The chain carries TRBV27 and TRBJ2-7, with TRBD1 matching over 10 bases. This CDR3 has 15 residues. The germline gives CDR1 MNHEY, CDR2 SMNVEV (reference sequence). With 4 bases clipped from V and 4 bases from J, the junction kept 7 bases outside the gene matches. As DNA, the CDR3 is TGTGCCAGCAGTTGGACAGGGGGAGGGGGGTACGAGCAGTACTTC. Translating gives CASSWTGGGGYEQYF.

V is TRBV27 and J is TRBJ2-2, with TRBD2 matching 10 bases. The CDR3 consists of 15 residues. Germline assignment: CDR1 MNHEY and CDR2 SMNVEV (reference sequence). With 6 bases clipped from V and 1 base from J, the junction kept 2 bases outside the gene matches. The CDR3 DNA reads TGTGCCAGCAGGCGGACTAGCGGGAACACCGGGGAGCTGTTTTTT. Protein: CASRRTSGNTGELFF.

A few counts support this clonotype. The chain carries TRBV20-1 and TRBJ2-1; D may be TRBD1 or TRBD2 (7 bases each). CDR1 and CDR2 from the germline V gene are DFQATT and SNEGSKA (reference sequence). The CDR3 sequence is 16 residues long. Trimming removed 0 bases from V and 10 bases from J, with 22 bases in between. The CDR3 DNA sequence: TGCAGTGCTAGAGATTACCCGCAGGGGGAGGGTGGAGAGCAGTTCTTC. This codes for CSARDYPQGEGGEQFF.

This clonotype has more than one count but fewer than ten. V usage is TRBV10-3 and J usage is TRBJ2-3, with D possibly TRBD2 on 6 matching bases. This CDR3 is 17 amino acids long. The V end was cut by 2 bases, the J end by 2 bases, with 17 bases between. Germline CDR1 reads ENHRY; CDR2 reads SYGVKD. The CDR3 is CAISEPGRGYLTDTQYF. The DNA of the CDR3 is TGTGCCATCAGTGAGCCCGGACGGGGGTACCTCACAGATACGCAGTATTTT.